This T cell receptor beta chain is drawn from a study of T cells in severe cutaneous drug reactions. Carbamazepine had induced Stevens-Johnson syndrome or toxic epidermal necrolysis in the sequenced donors. Libraries were made by iRepertoire multiplex PCR with TCR subtype-specific primers for bulk and single-cell sequencing. TCRdb re-called the multiplex PCR reads; every CDR3 protein appears as one record, without DNA. The sample data list about 7,500 distinct CDR3 sequences. Germline loops: CDR1 MNHEY, CDR2 SMNVEV (reference sequence). The CDR3 spans 13 residues. V gene TRBV27 combines with J gene TRBJ2-3; as DNA is missing, the TRBD1 call by TCRdb cannot be tested. The clonotype was recovered from a human donor with a severe cutaneous adverse drug reaction. The sequenced material came from cells from a skin blister. CDR3 amino acids: CASKLYLDDTQYF.